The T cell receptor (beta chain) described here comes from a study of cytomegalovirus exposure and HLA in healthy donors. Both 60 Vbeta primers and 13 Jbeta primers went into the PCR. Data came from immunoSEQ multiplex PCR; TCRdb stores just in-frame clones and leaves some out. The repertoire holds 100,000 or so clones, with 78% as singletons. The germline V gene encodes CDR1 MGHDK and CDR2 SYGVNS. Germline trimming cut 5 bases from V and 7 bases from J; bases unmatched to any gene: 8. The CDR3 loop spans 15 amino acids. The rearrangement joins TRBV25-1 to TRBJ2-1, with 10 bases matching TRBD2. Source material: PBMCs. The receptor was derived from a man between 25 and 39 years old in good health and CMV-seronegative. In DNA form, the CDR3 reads TGTGCCAGCAGTAAAAGCGGGGGGGCGCGGAATGAGCAGTTCTTC. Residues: CASSKSGGARNEQFF.